This T cell receptor (beta chain) was recovered during a study of control samples from healthy donors and cancer patients. Trimming shortened V by 3 bases and J by 2 bases, and 20 bases separated the two germline ends. The germline CDR1 and CDR2 sequences are SGHDT and YYEEEE. The CDR3 length is 17 residues. Assay used: immunoSEQ multiplex PCR; TCRdb lists only in-frame clones, some missing. Of roughly 100,000 clones detected, more than 85% appear once; the ten largest clones hold around 1%. V usage is TRBV5-6 and J usage is TRBJ1-1; tentative D call: TRBD1 (6 bases). This TCR derives from a young woman in good health. The material sequenced was blood. The CDR3 spells CASSSLGSRGPNTEAFF. The DNA for the CDR3 is TGTGCCAGCAGCTCCCTAGGCAGCAGGGGCCCTAACACTGAAGCTTTCTTT.